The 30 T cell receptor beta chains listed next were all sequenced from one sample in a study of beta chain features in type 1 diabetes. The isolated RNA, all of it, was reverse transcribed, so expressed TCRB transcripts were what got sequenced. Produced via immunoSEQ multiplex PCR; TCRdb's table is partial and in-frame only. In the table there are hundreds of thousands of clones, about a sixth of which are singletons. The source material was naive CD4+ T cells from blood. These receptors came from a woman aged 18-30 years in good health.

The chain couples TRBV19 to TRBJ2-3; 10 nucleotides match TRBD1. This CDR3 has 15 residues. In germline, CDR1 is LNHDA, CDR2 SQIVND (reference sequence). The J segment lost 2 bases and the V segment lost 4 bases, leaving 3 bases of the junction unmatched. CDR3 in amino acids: CASSTGTGVTDTQYF. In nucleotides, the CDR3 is TGTGCCAGTAGTACCGGGACAGGGGTCACAGATACGCAGTATTTT.

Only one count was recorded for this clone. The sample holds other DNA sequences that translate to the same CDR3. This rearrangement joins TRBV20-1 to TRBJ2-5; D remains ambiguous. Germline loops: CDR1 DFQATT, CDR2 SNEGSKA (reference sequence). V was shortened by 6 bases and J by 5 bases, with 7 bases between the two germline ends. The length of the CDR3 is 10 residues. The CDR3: CSATRETQYF. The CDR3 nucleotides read TGCAGTGCCACAAGGGAGACCCAGTACTTC.

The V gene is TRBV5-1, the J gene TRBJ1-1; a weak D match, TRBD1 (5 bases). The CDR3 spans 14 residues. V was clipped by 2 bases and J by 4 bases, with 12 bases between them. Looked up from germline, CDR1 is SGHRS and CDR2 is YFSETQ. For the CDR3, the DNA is TGCGCCAGCAGCTTCACAGGCGGTGGCACTGAAGCTTTCTTT. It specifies CASSFTGGGTEAFF.

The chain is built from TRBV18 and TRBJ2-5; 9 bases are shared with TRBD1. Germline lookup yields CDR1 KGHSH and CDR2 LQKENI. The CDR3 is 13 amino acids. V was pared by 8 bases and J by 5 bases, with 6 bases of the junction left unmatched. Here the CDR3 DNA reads TGTGCCAGCACGAGAGGACAGGGGGAGACCCAGTACTTC. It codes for CASTRGQGETQYF.

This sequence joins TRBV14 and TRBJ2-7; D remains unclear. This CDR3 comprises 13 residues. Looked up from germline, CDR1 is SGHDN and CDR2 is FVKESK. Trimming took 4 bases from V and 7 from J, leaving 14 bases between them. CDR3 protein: CASSLIGRREQYF. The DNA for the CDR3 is TGTGCCAGCAGCCTTATAGGGCGGCGAGAGCAGTACTTC. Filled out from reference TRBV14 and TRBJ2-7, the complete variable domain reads EAGVTQFPSHSVIEKGQTVTLRCDPISGHDNLYWYRRVMGKEIKFLLHFVKESKQDESGMPNNRFLAERTGGTYSTLKVQPAELEDSGVYFCASSLIGRREQYFGPGTRLTVT.

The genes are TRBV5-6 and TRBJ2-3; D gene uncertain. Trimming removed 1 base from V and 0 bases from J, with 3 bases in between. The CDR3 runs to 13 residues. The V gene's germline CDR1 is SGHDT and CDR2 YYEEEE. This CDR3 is CASSLISTDTQYF. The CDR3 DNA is TGTGCCAGCAGCTTGATTAGCACAGATACGCAGTATTTT.

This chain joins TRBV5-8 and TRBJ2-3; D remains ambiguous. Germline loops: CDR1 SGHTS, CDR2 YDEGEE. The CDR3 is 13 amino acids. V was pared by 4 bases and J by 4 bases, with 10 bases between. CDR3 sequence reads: CASSHRPADTQYF. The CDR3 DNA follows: TGTGCCAGCAGCCATAGACCAGCAGATACGCAGTATTTT.

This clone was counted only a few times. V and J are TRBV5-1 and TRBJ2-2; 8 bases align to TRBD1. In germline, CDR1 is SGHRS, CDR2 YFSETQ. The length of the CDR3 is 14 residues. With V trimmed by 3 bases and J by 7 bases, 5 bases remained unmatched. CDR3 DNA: TGCGCCAGCAGCTGGGTGACAGGGGACGGGGAGCTGTTTTTT. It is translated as CASSWVTGDGELFF.

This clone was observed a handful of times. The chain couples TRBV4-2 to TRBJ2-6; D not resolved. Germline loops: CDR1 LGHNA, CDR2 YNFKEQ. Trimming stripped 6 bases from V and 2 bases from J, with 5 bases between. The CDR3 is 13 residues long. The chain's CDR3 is CASRSAGANVLTF. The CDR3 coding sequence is TGTGCCAGCAGGAGCGCTGGGGCCAACGTCCTGACTTTC.

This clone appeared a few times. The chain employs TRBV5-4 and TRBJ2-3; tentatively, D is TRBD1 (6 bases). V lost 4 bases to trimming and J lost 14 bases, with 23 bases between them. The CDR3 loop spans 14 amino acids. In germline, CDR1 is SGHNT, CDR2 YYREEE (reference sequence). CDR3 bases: TGTGCCAGCAGCCCAGGACAGCGACCAGAGCGATGGTATTTT. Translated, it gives CASSPGQRPERWYF.

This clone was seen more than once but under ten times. The CDR3 bases are TGTGCCAGCAGTTACAGCTACAGGGCCCACGAGCAGTACTTC. This codes for CASSYSYRAHEQYF. The chain is built from TRBV6-5 and TRBJ2-7; D is possibly TRBD1 (6 bases). Germline V gives CDR1 MNHEY, CDR2 SVGAGI. V gave up 2 bases and J gave up 5 bases, with 13 bases separating them. The CDR3 covers 14 residues.

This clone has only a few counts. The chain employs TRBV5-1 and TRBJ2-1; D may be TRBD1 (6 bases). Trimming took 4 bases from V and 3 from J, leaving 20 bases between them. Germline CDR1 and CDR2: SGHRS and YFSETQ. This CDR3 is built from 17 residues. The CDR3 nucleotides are TGCGCCAGCAGCGGACTCCACAGGGTAGGGAGCTACAATGAGCAGTTCTTC. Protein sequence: CASSGLHRVGSYNEQFF.

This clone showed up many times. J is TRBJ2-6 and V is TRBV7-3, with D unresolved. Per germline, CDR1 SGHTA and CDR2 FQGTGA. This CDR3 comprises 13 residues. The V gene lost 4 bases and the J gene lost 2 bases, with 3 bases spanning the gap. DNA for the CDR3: TGTGCCAGCAGCTCCACTGGGGCCAACGTCCTGACTTTC. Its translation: CASSSTGANVLTF.

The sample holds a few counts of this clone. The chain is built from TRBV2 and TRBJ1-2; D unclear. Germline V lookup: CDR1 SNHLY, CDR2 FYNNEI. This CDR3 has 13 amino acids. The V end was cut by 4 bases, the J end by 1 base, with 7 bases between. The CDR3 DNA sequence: TGTGCCAGCAGTGGCGACGGTAACTATGGCTACACCTTC. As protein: CASSGDGNYGYTF. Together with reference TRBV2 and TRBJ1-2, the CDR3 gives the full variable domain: EPEVTQTPSHQVTQMGQEVILRCVPISNHLYFYWYRQILGQKVEFLVSFYNNEISEKSEIFDDQFSVERPDGSNFTLKIRSTKLEDSAMYFCASSGDGNYGYTFGSGTRLTVV.

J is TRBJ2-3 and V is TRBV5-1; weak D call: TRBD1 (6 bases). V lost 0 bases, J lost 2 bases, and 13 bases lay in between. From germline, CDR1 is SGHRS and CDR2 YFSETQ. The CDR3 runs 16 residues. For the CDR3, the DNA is TGCGCCAGCAGCTTGGCCGTGGACAGCATCACAGATACGCAGTATTTT. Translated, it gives CASSLAVDSITDTQYF. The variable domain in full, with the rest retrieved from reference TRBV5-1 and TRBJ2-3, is KAGVTQTPRYLIKTRGQQVTLSCSPISGHRSVSWYQQTPGQGLQFLFEYFSETQRNKGNFPGRFSGRQFSNSRSEMNVSTLELGDSALYLCASSLAVDSITDTQYFGPGTRLTVL.

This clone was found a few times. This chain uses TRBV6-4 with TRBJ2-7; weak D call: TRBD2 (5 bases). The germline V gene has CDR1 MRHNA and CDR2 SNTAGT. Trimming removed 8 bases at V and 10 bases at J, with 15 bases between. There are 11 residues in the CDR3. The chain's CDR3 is CASGETRVQYF. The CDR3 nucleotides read TGTGCCAGCGGGGAAACTAGAGTTCAGTACTTC.

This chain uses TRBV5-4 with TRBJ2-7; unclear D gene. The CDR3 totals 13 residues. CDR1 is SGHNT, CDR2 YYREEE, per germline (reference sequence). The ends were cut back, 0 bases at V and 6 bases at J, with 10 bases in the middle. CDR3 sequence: CASSLEGFREQYF. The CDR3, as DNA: TGTGCCAGCAGCTTGGAAGGGTTCCGCGAGCAGTACTTC.

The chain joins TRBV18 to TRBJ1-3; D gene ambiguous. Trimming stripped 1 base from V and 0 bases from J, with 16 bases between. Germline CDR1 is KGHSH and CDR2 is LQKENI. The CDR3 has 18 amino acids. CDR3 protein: CASSPLSGDSRSGNTIYF. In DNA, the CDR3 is TGTGCCAGCTCACCACTTTCGGGAGACTCACGCTCTGGAAACACCATATATTTT.

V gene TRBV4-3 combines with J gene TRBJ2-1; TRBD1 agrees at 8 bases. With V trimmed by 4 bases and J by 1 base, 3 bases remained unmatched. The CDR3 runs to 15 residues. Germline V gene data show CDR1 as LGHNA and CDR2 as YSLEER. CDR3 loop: CASSRNRGSYNEQFF. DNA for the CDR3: TGCGCCAGCAGCCGGAACAGGGGGTCCTACAATGAGCAGTTCTTC.

The CDR3 loop is CATSRGTSGYQETQYF. In DNA, the CDR3 is TGTGCCACCAGCAGAGGGACTAGCGGTTACCAAGAGACCCAGTACTTC. The chain links TRBV15 to TRBJ2-5; 10 nucleotides align to TRBD2. The germline V gene encodes CDR1 LNHNV and CDR2 YYDKDF (reference sequence). V trimming: 1 base; J trimming: 0 bases; junction bases outside the gene matches: 2. There are 16 residues in the CDR3.

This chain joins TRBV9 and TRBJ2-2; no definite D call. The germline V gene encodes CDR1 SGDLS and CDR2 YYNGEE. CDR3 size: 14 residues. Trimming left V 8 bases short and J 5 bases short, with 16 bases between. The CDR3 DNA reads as TGTGCCAGTCGATGGACGTATCAAACCGGGGAGCTGTTTTTT. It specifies CASRWTYQTGELFF.

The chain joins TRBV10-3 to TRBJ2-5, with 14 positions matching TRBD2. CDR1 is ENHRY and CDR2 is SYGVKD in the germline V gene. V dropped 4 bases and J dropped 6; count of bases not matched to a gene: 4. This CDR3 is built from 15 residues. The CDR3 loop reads CAISGTSGRQQTQYF. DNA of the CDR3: TGTGCCATCAGTGGGACTAGCGGGAGGCAGCAGACCCAGTACTTC.

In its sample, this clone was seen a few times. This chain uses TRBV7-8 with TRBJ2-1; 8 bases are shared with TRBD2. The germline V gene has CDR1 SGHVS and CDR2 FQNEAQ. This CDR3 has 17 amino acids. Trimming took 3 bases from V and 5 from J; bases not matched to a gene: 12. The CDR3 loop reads CASSFTPLAGINNEQFF. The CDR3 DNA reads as TGTGCCAGCAGCTTTACTCCATTAGCGGGAATCAACAATGAGCAGTTCTTC.

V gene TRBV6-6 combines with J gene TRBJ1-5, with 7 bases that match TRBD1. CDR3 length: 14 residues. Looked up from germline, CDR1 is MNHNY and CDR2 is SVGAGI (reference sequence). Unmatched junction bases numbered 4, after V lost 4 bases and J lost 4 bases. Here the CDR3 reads CASSFGTENQPQHF. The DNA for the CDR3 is TGTGCCAGCAGTTTCGGGACAGAAAATCAGCCCCAGCATTTT.

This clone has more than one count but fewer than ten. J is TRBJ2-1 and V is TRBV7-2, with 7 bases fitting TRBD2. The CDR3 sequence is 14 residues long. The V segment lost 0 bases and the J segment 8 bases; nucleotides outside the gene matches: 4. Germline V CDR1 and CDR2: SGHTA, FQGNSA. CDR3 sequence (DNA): TGTGCCAGCAGCTTAGCCGCGGGAGTCGATGAGCAGTTCTTC. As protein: CASSLAAGVDEQFF.

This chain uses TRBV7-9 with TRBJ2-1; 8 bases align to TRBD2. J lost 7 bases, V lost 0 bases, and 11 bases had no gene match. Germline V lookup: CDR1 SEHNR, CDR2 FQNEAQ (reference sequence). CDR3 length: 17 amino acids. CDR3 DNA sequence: TGTGCCAGCAGCTTAGCCTACGGGACTAGGAGGACGAATGAGCAGTTCTTC. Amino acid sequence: CASSLAYGTRRTNEQFF.

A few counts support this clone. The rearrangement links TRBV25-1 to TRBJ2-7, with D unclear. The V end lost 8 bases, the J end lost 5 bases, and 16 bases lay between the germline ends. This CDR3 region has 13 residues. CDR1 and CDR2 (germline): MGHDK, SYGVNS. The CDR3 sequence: CASRYRTWDEQYF. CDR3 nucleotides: TGTGCCAGCCGGTATAGAACCTGGGACGAGCAGTACTTC.

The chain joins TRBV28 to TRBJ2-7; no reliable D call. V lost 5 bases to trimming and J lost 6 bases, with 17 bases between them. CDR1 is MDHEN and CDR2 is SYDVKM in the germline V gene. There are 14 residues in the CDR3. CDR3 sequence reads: CASSVLETTPEQYF. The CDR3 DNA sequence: TGTGCCAGCAGTGTTTTAGAGACCACCCCCGAGCAGTACTTC.

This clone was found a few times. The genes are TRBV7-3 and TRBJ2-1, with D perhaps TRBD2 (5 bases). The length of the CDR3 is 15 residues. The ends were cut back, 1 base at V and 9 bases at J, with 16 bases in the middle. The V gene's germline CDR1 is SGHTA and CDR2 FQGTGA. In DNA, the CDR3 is TGTGCCAGCAGCTTAAGTCGGACGCCTCGGGGTGAGCAGTTCTTC. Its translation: CASSLSRTPRGEQFF.

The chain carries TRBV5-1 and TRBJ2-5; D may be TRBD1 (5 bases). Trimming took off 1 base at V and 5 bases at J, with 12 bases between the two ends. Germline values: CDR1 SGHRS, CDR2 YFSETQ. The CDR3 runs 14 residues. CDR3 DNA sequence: TGCGCCAGCAGCTTGCGAGCCAGGGCGGAGACCCAGTACTTC. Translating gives CASSLRARAETQYF.